The 8 T cell receptor beta chains below all came from one sample that was sequenced in a study of T cells in localized non-small cell lung cancer. Data came from immunoSEQ multiplex PCR; TCRdb stores just in-frame clones and leaves some out. The sample includes 45,000 to 50,000 clones, 86% seen only once; the top ten take 2.5%. The sequences come from PBMCs, collected before any cancer treatment. The receptors stem from a man aged 35 to 70 with stage II lung adenocarcinoma.

This clone was seen once. The chain uses TRBV4-1 and TRBJ1-5; D is ambiguous. Trimming stripped 4 bases from V and 4 bases from J, with 8 bases between. The germline V gene has CDR1 MGHRA and CDR2 YSYEKL. The CDR3 extends over 13 amino acids. The CDR3 spells CASSPAENQPQHF. The CDR3 DNA reads as TGCGCCAGCAGCCCCGCAGAAAATCAGCCCCAGCATTTT.

This chain uses TRBV7-9 with TRBJ2-7; 7 bases map to TRBD1. CDR1 and CDR2 from the germline V gene are SEHNR and FQNEAQ (reference sequence). The trim removed 1 base at V and 2 bases at J, leaving 5 bases unmatched. This CDR3 is 15 amino acids long. CDR3 coding DNA: TGTGCCAGCAGCTTAGGGACAGGATCTACCTACGAGCAGTACTTC. It yields the protein CASSLGTGSTYEQYF. The variable domain in full, with the rest retrieved from reference TRBV7-9 and TRBJ2-7, is DTGVSQNPRHKITKRGQNVTFRCDPISEHNRLYWYRQTLGQGPEFLTYFQNEAQLEKSRLLSDRFSAERPKGSFSTLEIQRTEQGDSAMYLCASSLGTGSTYEQYFGPGTRLTVT.

This chain joins TRBV6-5 and TRBJ2-1; TRBD1 agrees at 7 bases. Germline V CDR1 and CDR2: MNHEY, SVGAGI. CDR3 length: 12 residues. After removal of 0 bases from V and 10 bases from J, the junction contained 0 bases not matched to a gene. CDR3 in amino acids: CASSYSGGEQFF. DNA for the CDR3: TGTGCCAGCAGTTACTCAGGGGGCGAGCAGTTCTTC.

The chain has TRBV4-1 and TRBJ2-7; 10 nucleotides line up with TRBD1. V lost 3 bases to trimming and J lost 3 bases; unmatched junction nucleotides: 2. CDR1 MGHRA and CDR2 YSYEKL come from the germline V gene. The CDR3 consists of 14 residues. DNA for the CDR3: TGCGCCAGCAGCCAGCGGACAGGGGGCTACGAGCAGTACTTC. Translation: CASSQRTGGYEQYF.

This clone was seen a single time. The V and J genes are TRBV28 and TRBJ1-1; D might be TRBD1 (6 bases). This CDR3 comprises 15 residues. In germline, CDR1 is MDHEN, CDR2 SYDVKM. Trimming removed 6 bases at V and 2 bases at J, with 16 bases between. CDR3 nucleotides: TGTGCCAGCAGCTTCAGGGGTTTGAGTAACACTGAAGCTTTCTTT. Its protein product is CASSFRGLSNTEAFF.

This sequence joins TRBV19 and TRBJ1-1, with 8 bases matching TRBD1. The length of the CDR3 is 17 residues. Germline CDR1 LNHDA, CDR2 SQIVND (reference sequence). The V segment lost 6 bases and the J segment 0 bases; nucleotides outside the gene matches: 12. The CDR3 nucleotides are TGTGCCAGTAGGACCCTGGACAGGGCTATTATGAACACTGAAGCTTTCTTT. Protein product: CASRTLDRAIMNTEAFF.

In its sample, this clone was seen a few times. The chain uses TRBV18 and TRBJ2-7; 10 bases line up with TRBD1. The CDR3 consists of 13 residues. From germline, CDR1 is KGHSH and CDR2 LQKENI. Trimming took 6 bases from V and 5 from J; bases not matched to a gene: 4. In nucleotides, the CDR3 is TGTGCCAGCTCGACAGGGGGCACCCACGAGCAGTACGTC. It is translated as CASSTGGTHEQYV.

This chain links TRBV4-2 with TRBJ2-3; 8 bases fit TRBD2. Looked up from germline, CDR1 is LGHNA and CDR2 is YNFKEQ. The CDR3 is made up of 15 amino acids. V was pared by 2 bases and J by 1 base, with 2 bases of the junction left unmatched. CDR3 DNA sequence: TGTGCCAGCAGCCAACCGGGACTAGGCACAGATACGCAGTATTTT. It translates to CASSQPGLGTDTQYF.